This T cell receptor (beta chain) was retrieved from a study of blood T cell repertoires in COVID-19. The method was immunoSEQ multiplex PCR; TCRdb's version includes in-frame clones alone and lacks a portion of them. The table has some 140,000 clones, 79% seen once. V lost 1 base and J lost 2; bases outside the gene matches: 8. The CDR3 length is 17 residues. CDR1 is LGHDT and CDR2 is YNNKEL in the germline V gene (reference sequence). The TCR originated in a man in his sixties with acute or convalescent COVID-19. The chain employs TRBV3-1 (or the pseudogene TRBV3-2) and TRBJ2-1, with TRBD2 matching over 7 bases. Sample: peripheral blood. DNA for the CDR3: TGTGCCAGCAGCCAAGTGGGGTTGGGGAGGGCCTACAATGAGCAGTTCTTC. This gives the protein CASSQVGLGRAYNEQFF.